Described below is a single T cell receptor (beta chain) sequence and its context. The target antigen is unknown. Per the germline V gene, CDR1 is SGDLS and CDR2 is YYNGEE. V lost 0 bases and J lost 8; bases outside the gene matches: 2. This CDR3 is built from 13 residues. TCRdb's table, derived via immunoSEQ multiplex PCR, lists solely in-frame clones and lacks some. The table has about 77,000 clones, roughly 84% seen once. This record comes from a study of OX40 agonist ivuxolimab in advanced cancers. Study at large: Antecedent anti-PD-1, anti-PD-L1 or anti-CTLA-4 therapy was permissible, with roughly 36% having received some. There were three patients with partial responses, one having hepatocellular carcinoma and two cutaneous melanoma.

Study-level results: Average numbers of expanded clones were greater in CD8+ T cells than in CD4+.

The TCR was taken from an adult with an advanced solid tumor such as melanoma, head and neck, liver or kidney cancer. The sequences come from CD4+ or CD8+ T cells sorted from blood, collected in a trial of the OX40 agonist ivuxolimab. The V call is TRBV9, the J call TRBJ1-2; 9 bases are a match to TRBD1. DNA of the CDR3: TGTGCCAGCAGCGTAGCCGGGACAGGGGGCTACACCTTC. Translated, it gives CASSVAGTGGYTF.